This T cell receptor beta chain comes out of a study of CD8+ T cells in alopecia areata. Whole-study context: Dosing spanned 6 to 18 months on tofacitinib, then 6 months off drug. Study-wide results and caveats: Compared with normal scalp, lesional scalp had higher clonality and more expanded CD8+ clones.

This clone was seen a single time. As yet, its antigen is unknown. The ends were cut back, 5 bases at V and 0 bases at J, with 7 bases in the middle. This CDR3 spans 13 amino acids. CDR1 is SEHNR and CDR2 is FQNEAQ in the germline V gene (reference sequence). Once RNA had been extracted, it was reverse transcribed into cDNA to act as the sequencing template. Clones were read by immunoSEQ multiplex PCR, and TCRdb kept only the in-frame ones, dropping some. Of tens of thousands of clones listed, roughly 60% were seen once; the top ten hold approximately 19%. Patients with alopecia areata provided lesional scalp punch biopsies as well as peripheral blood. From PBMCs, CD4+ and CD8+ T cells were sorted.

This TCR was sampled from a human donor with alopecia areata. This specimen was CD8+ T cells sorted from blood, taken at week 0. V is TRBV7-9 and J is TRBJ1-1; a possible D gene is TRBD1 (5 bases). CDR3 amino acids: CASSGGLNTEAFF. The DNA of the CDR3 is TGTGCCAGCAGCGGGGGACTGAACACTGAAGCTTTCTTT.